This T cell receptor beta chain was found in a study of shared clonotypes between healthy human individuals (dated by TCRdb to 2020 to 2021). Describing the broader study: The cohort comprised two women and three men aged 18 to 49 years. Per donor, three plates each were used for CD4 naive and CD4 memory, two for CD8 naive, and one for CD8 memory. Libraries were prepared and TCR repertoires were sequenced by different laboratories using diverse techniques, in order to increase sequencing depth and limit assay-specific biases. Between about 0.94 and 8.9 billion PBMCs per donor were obtained by leukapheresis. Blood TCR repertoires of about five healthy adults were deeply sequenced to estimate repertoire size and the extent of clonotype sharing between individuals. The research as a whole found: Naive subsets generally had larger estimated clonotype richness than memory subsets did. Only blood was sampled, and tissue TCR repertoires likely differ from those in blood. Sharing across a handful of donors was observed for around 5% of naive CD4, less than 4% of naive CD8, around 2.5% of memory CD4, and roughly 0.4% of memory CD8 clonotypes. Even with the large sequencing depth, rarefaction of the sorted-subset datasets indicated that sequencing was incomplete. Clonotypes shared by all four sorted-subset donors showed higher generation probabilities than non-shared clonotypes. The small number of donors limited the genetic and exposure-history diversity represented. Pairwise subsampling indicated that sequencing depth was expected to affect the degree of clonotype sharing among donors.

Healthy HIV-negative adults with no recently reported acute infections or vaccinations were included as donors. Only Caucasian adults living in Nashville, Tennessee, USA were represented among the donors. Magnetic negative selection was used to enrich CD4+ T cells, after which naive cells were positively selected on CD45RA and the negative fraction became the memory subset. Blood was obtained by leukapheresis, after which PBMCs were separated by Ficoll-Histopaque density gradient centrifugation and cryopreserved in liquid nitrogen vapor phase. Analytical flow cytometry was used to check the purity and quantity of every magnetically sorted T cell population. Genomic DNA was isolated from each sorted fraction and quantified by UV absorbance on a Nanodrop 2000c. From V the trimming removes 2 bases and from J it removes 7 bases, while the gene matches leave 11 bases of the junction unaccounted for. Reading the germline V gene gives CDR1 SGHDT and CDR2 YYEEEE. There are 16 amino acids in the CDR3, from cysteine to phenylalanine inclusive. The read is trimmed to its CDR3 DNA, 48 bases read in frame from base 1.

On this clone: Its antigen remains unidentified. Qualities for individual bases were not recorded, and no much larger clone is one base off.

Using the deep immunoSEQ assay, TCR CDR3 regions were amplified from genomic DNA by multiplex PCR. Extracted genomic DNA from each cell subset was spread evenly across all wells of several immunoSEQ 96-well plates, with each plate serving as a replicate. For sorted subsets, approximately 200 ng of genomic DNA, equivalent to about 30,000 T cell genomes, went into each replicate PCR. Purified libraries were quantified with a Qubit 3.0 fluorometer, sized on a Bioanalyzer 2100, and re-quantified with the KAPA Library Quantification kit. Each immunoSEQ 96-well plate was sequenced on its own single-read 150-cycle Illumina NextSeq 550 flow cell. In the source study's methods: Because the immunoSEQ output held only junctional sequences and lacked quality scores, the filtering could not match the filtering applied to full-length reads. To assign V/J genes and CDR3, sequences were annotated against IMGT germline references using PyIR, a Python wrapper for IgBLAST v1.9. Reads were filtered out if the reads had weak V/J assignments (E-value above 1e-6), no CDR3, stop codons, out-of-frame junctions, or ambiguous translated residues. A V3J clonotype was defined by an identical inferred V gene, J gene, and CDR3 amino acid sequence. The percentage overlap between two repertoires was calculated by dividing the number of shared unique clonotypes by the size of the smaller repertoire. Richness of each repertoire was evaluated using RTK rarefaction, the Chao1 estimator, and Recon v2.1 estimates of unobserved clonotypes. For all TCRbeta clonotypes obtained by the gDNA method from four donors, generation probabilities were computed with OLGA. The table was pulled from immuneACCESS by TCRdb, which kept in-frame rearrangements only. Such tables lose some clones; where checked, under half of the loss comes from unresolved V genes, and the rest has no known cause. That table furnishes V, J and clone size, whereas the DNA furnished D and trimming. The sample includes approximately 2.5 million clones, with over 85% observed a single time. Of the sample, 0.14% is held by the ten largest clones.

The TCR sequence derives from a man in his late teens or twenties in good health. Material for sequencing was naive CD4+ T cells sorted from blood. Taken with the paper, the label for cell subset or site translates to: CD45RA+ positively selected. Recombination joined TRBV5-6 with TRBJ2-7, and 11 junctional nucleotides match TRBD2. The CDR3 here reads CASSLGTSGVKGEQYF. The nucleotides are TGTGCCAGCAGCTTAGGGACTAGCGGAGTGAAAGGGGAGCAGTACTTC. Outside the CDR3, residues come from the reference TRBV5-6 and TRBJ2-7 proteins, so the full variable domain is: DAGVTQSPTHLIKTRGQQVTLRCSPKSGHDTVSWYQQALGQGPQFIFQYYEEEERQRGNFPDRFSGHQFPNYSSELNVNALLLGDSALYLCASSLGTSGVKGEQYFGPGTRLTVT.